This T cell receptor beta chain came from a study of tumor-infiltrating lymphocytes in primary liver carcinoma. For the study at large: Subjects consisted of male and female patients aged 30 to 69 years.

Germline V gives CDR1 SGHAT, CDR2 FQNNGV. The CDR3 sequence is 14 residues long. The V and J ends lost 5 bases and 6 bases, in that order; junction bases with no gene match: 5. Comment on this clonotype: Its antigen is unknown.

Findings and limits, study-wide: Tumor-adjacent and tumor-blood pairs shared a smaller degree of overlap than tumor region pairs. Top-250-clone fractions were significantly higher in tumors than in blood (p = 0.039).

The input was 450 to 500 ng total RNA; TCR beta cDNA was made from it with a constant-region primer. ARM-PCR was slightly modified, and three nested multiplex PCR rounds with it gave rise to the TCR beta libraries. Use of TRBV1-TRBV30 forward primers with a C-beta reverse primer characterized the first two PCR rounds, which lasted about 10 cycles each. Each CDR3 protein gets one entry after TCRdb re-called the multiplex PCR reads with MiXCR. The data hold 200,000 or so distinct CDR3 sequences, with 65% observed a single time. Germline DNA was extracted too, while blood RNA derived from unsorted whole blood. These patients lived with chronic HBV infection and had never been treated.

The chain combines TRBV11-2 with TRBJ2-1, with 9 nucleotides matching TRBD2. This receptor was taken from a woman aged 60-75 years with primary liver carcinoma and hepatitis B virus infection. Sequencing was performed on peripheral blood. Here the CDR3 reads CASSPRLAVNEQFF. The CDR3 DNA sequence: TGTGCCAGCAGCCCGCGACTAGCGGTCAATGAGCAGTTCTTC.